The TCR beta chain described here comes from a study of T cell repertoires in cytomegalovirus infection. Study information: The authors used CMV epitopes that were HLA-C-restricted (recently identified) and HLA-B-restricted (well studied).

The CDR3 covers 15 residues. Germline V gene sequence: CDR1 SQVTM, CDR2 ANQGSEA. The J segment lost 4 bases and the V segment lost 4 bases, leaving 9 bases of the junction unmatched. TCRdb re-called the reads with MiXCR, one entry per CDR3 protein. This table has about 770,000 distinct CDR3 sequences, around 29% appearing once. Points on this clonotype: What it binds is unknown.

This specimen consisted of cultured CD8+ T cells from PBMCs, obtained from culture after CMV antigen stimulation. The chain employs TRBV29-1 and TRBJ2-5, with 10 bases that match TRBD1. The sequence was collected from a human donor in good health (CMV status not recorded). Some clones in this sample may be carry-over from other donors' samples. The CDR3 coding sequence is TGCAGCGTTGGACTCCGGGACAGGGGTTTAGAGACCCAGTACTTC. Translated: CSVGLRDRGLETQYF.